The 13 T cell receptor beta chains listed next were all sequenced from one sample in a study of blood T cell repertoires in COVID-19. The table came from immunoSEQ multiplex PCR; TCRdb's copy has only in-frame clones and leaves some out. There are around 280,000 clones in the sample; around 86% occur only once, and about 1.2% lies in the top ten. Material for sequencing was peripheral blood. The receptors here all came from a man between 65 and 85 years old with acute or convalescent COVID-19.

The rearrangement uses TRBV11-2 and TRBJ2-7, with D tentatively TRBD1 (5 bases). The CDR3 is 13 residues long. Trimming removed 1 base from V and 4 bases from J, with 8 bases in between. CDR1 is SGHAT and CDR2 is FQNNGV in the germline V gene. In nucleotides, the CDR3 is TGTGCCAGCAGCTTAGTCCAGGGATACGAGCAGTACTTC. This sequence encodes CASSLVQGYEQYF.

The chain employs TRBV15 and TRBJ2-1; 8 bases line up with TRBD2. The CDR3 loop spans 16 amino acids. J was trimmed by 15 bases and V by 0 bases; bases with no gene match: 16. CDR1 and CDR2 (germline): LNHNV, YYDKDF (reference sequence). This chain's CDR3 is CATSRDPGGGPSWLFF. For the CDR3, the DNA is TGTGCCACCAGCAGAGATCCCGGGGGGGGGCCCTCTTGGCTGTTCTTC.

The chain uses TRBV11-2 and TRBJ2-7, with 13 nucleotides matching TRBD2. V was clipped by 1 base and J by 3 bases; unmatched bases: 6. CDR1 SGHAT and CDR2 FQNNGV come from the germline V gene. The CDR3 contains 17 residues. The chain's CDR3 is CASSLVPGTSGVYEQYF. The CDR3 region has the DNA TGTGCCAGCAGCTTAGTCCCCGGGACTAGCGGGGTCTACGAGCAGTACTTC. Based on the CDR3 plus reference TRBV11-2 and TRBJ2-7, the full variable domain is EAGVAQSPRYKIIEKRQSVAFWCNPISGHATLYWYQQILGQGPKLLIQFQNNGVVDDSQLPKDRFSAERLKGVDSTLKIQPAKLEDSAVYLCASSLVPGTSGVYEQYFGPGTRLTVT.

The V and J genes are TRBV3-1 (or the pseudogene TRBV3-2) and TRBJ1-2; 7 bases line up with TRBD1. Germline lookup yields CDR1 LGHDT and CDR2 YNNKEL (reference sequence). There are 13 residues in the CDR3. Trimming cost V 8 bases and J 8 bases; bases outside gene matches: 11. The CDR3 protein is CASRGDRAGGYTF. CDR3 nucleotide sequence: TGTGCCAGCCGGGGCGACAGGGCCGGAGGCTACACCTTC.

The V gene is TRBV4-3, the J gene TRBJ1-6, with D possibly being TRBD1 (6 bases). The ends were cut back, 2 bases at V and 7 bases at J, with 15 bases in the middle. Germline V gene sequence: CDR1 LGHNA, CDR2 YSLEER. The CDR3 runs 16 residues. The CDR3 region has the DNA TGCGCCAGCAGCCAACAATTGCAGGGGACGAATTCACCCCTCCACTTT. Protein product: CASSQQLQGTNSPLHF.

This clone was observed a handful of times. The genes are TRBV19 and TRBJ2-2; 8 bases are a match to TRBD1. V lost 3 bases, J lost 3 bases, and 9 bases stayed unmatched. The CDR3 totals 17 residues. Germline V gene sequence: CDR1 LNHDA, CDR2 SQIVND (reference sequence). The chain's CDR3 is CASSMRKTGVDTGELFF. The CDR3 region has the DNA TGTGCCAGTAGTATGCGAAAGACAGGGGTCGACACCGGGGAGCTGTTTTTT.

The chain recombines TRBV6-6 with TRBJ2-7; 11 nucleotides match TRBD2. With 0 bases clipped from V and 4 bases from J, the junction kept 5 bases outside the gene matches. The CDR3 spans 16 residues. Germline V gives CDR1 MNHNY, CDR2 SVGAGI (reference sequence). CDR3 in DNA: TGTGCCAGCAGTTACTCCTGGGCTAGCGGGGGGTACGAGCAGTACTTC. Protein product: CASSYSWASGGYEQYF.

This clone was observed once. This chain connects TRBV19 to TRBJ1-5, with 8 nucleotides matching TRBD1. The germline V gene has CDR1 LNHDA and CDR2 SQIVND (reference sequence). The CDR3 extends over 14 amino acids. V dropped 6 bases and J dropped 8; count of bases not matched to a gene: 9. The CDR3 is CASSGQGGFEPQHF. The CDR3 DNA reads TGTGCCAGTAGCGGACAGGGTGGGTTTGAGCCCCAGCATTTT.

This chain's CDR3 is CASSRDKSTDTQYF. CDR3 in DNA: TGTGCCAGCAGCAGGGACAAATCCACAGATACGCAGTATTTT. This sequence joins TRBV5-4 and TRBJ2-3, with a tentative D call TRBD1 (6 bases). The CDR3 consists of 14 residues. In germline, CDR1 is SGHNT, CDR2 YYREEE (reference sequence). The V end was cut by 4 bases, the J end by 2 bases, with 11 bases between. Drawing the rest from reference TRBV5-4 and TRBJ2-3, the complete variable domain is ETGVTQSPTHLIKTRGQQVTLRCSSQSGHNTVSWYQQALGQGPQFIFQYYREEENGRGNFPPRFSGLQFPNYSSELNVNALELDDSALYLCASSRDKSTDTQYFGPGTRLTVL.

This rearrangement joins TRBV4-2 to TRBJ1-5; 7 bases fit TRBD1. Germline CDR1 and CDR2: LGHNA and YNFKEQ. CDR3 length: 15 residues. Unmatched junction bases numbered 7, after V lost 4 bases and J lost 4 bases. The CDR3 DNA reads as TGTGCCAGCAGCCGAGGGACAGCCAAAAATCAGCCCCAGCATTTT. It encodes CASSRGTAKNQPQHF.

This clone was observed once. This sample includes further DNA sequences coding for the same CDR3. The CDR3 reads CASYSGGSNEKLFF. CDR3 nucleotide sequence: TGTGCCAGCTACTCAGGGGGTTCCAATGAAAAACTGTTTTTT. This chain links TRBV28 with TRBJ1-4; TRBD1 aligns across 7 bases. The CDR3 sequence is 14 residues long. After removal of 8 bases from V and 5 bases from J, the junction contained 8 bases not matched to a gene. Germline CDR1 and CDR2: MDHEN and SYDVKM.

The chain carries TRBV7-9 and TRBJ1-1; D remains unclear. Germline V gene sequence: CDR1 SEHNR, CDR2 FQNEAQ (reference sequence). This CDR3 region has 13 residues. Deletions cut 5 bases from V and 6 bases from J, with 13 bases between. CDR3: CASSASGSSEAFF. As DNA, the CDR3 is TGTGCCAGCAGCGCCTCGGGGTCCTCTGAAGCTTTCTTT.

The J gene is TRBJ1-5, the V gene TRBV19, with 10 bases matching TRBD1. With 7 bases clipped from V and 5 bases from J, the junction kept 5 bases outside the gene matches. CDR3 length: 14 residues. Germline V lookup: CDR1 LNHDA, CDR2 SQIVND (reference sequence). CDR3 DNA sequence: TGTGCCAGTACCAGCGGACAGGGGGATCAGCCCCAGCATTTT. Translating it yields CASTSGQGDQPQHF.